The rows below give T cell receptor beta chains drawn from one sample of a study of T cell changes during pregnancy in multiple sclerosis. The method was immunoSEQ multiplex PCR; TCRdb's version includes in-frame clones alone and lacks a portion of them. The repertoire holds tens of thousands of clones, with about 89% as singletons. The sequencing here drew on CD8+ T cells from peripheral blood mononuclear cells, taken in the first trimester of pregnancy. These receptor sequences come from a female donor in good health, enrolled as a control in a pregnancy study. Both conserved end residues are trimmed from each CDR3. Part of the rows lack a size; the others show once, few, many or a class for expanded clones.

NA	TRBV27	TRBJ2-4	13	ASTALVQGVDIQY
NA	TRBV7-9	TRBJ2-6	13	ASSLGGAGANVLT
NA	TRBV7-9	TRBJ1-1	13	ASSLLEGKNTEAF
NA	TRBV19	TRBJ2-3	14	ASSMVLEAYTDTQY
NA	TRBV12-1	TRBJ2-7	15	ASSPLGPGQGAYEQY
NA	TRBV29-1	TRBJ2-1	12	SVPGSGDYNEQF
NA	TRBV27	TRBJ1-2	13	ASSYRDRGDYGYT
NA	TRBV7-2	TRBJ1-2	10	ASSSSQYGYT
few	TRBV18	TRBJ1-2	10	ASSELGYGYT
few	TRBV5-1	TRBJ2-5	13	ASSLRLEGSETQY
NA	TRBV28	TRBJ2-5	14	ASSLLVRTGRETQY
NA	TRBV6-1	TRBJ1-5	13	ASSDWQGVNQPQH
NA	TRBV4-1	TRBJ2-7	14	ASSQDWVGTSSEQY
NA	TRBV7-8	TRBJ2-7	13	ASKKGQGFSYEQY
NA	TRBV29-1	TRBJ1-5	14	SVVGQGKDSNQPQH
NA	TRBV28	TRBJ2-7	13	ASSFPGTGAYEQY
NA	TRBV5-1	TRBJ2-7	14	ASSLEASGGTYEQY
NA	TRBV6-4	TRBJ2-1	13	ASSDSGGGYNEQF
NA	TRBV7-9	TRBJ2-5	11	ASSPPGGETQY
NA	TRBV29-1	TRBJ2-4	12	SVLGYRDSNIQY
few	TRBV6-1	TRBJ2-7	13	ASSGSGTGSYEQY
NA	TRBV7-2	TRBJ2-2	13	ARMPGAGGYEELF
NA	TRBV6-1	TRBJ2-1	12	ASSGWTGMDEQF
NA	TRBV29-1	TRBJ2-5	13	SVAGGQGAQETQY
NA	TRBV28	TRBJ1-5	13	ASSLGQFSDQPQH
few	TRBV7-8	TRBJ2-7	12	ASSLDRGGYEQY
NA	TRBV5-1	TRBJ2-3	13	ASGDYRGPHVTQY
NA	TRBV29-1	TRBJ2-7	9	SVESGGEQY
once	TRBV15	TRBJ2-3	15	ATSRDQGTGGTDTQY
once	TRBV2	TRBJ2-7	12	ASDSGDVGYEQY
NA	TRBV14	TRBJ2-1	15	ASSQGLLAGGRNEQF
NA	TRBV25-1	TRBJ2-7	10	ASGDRGHEQY
medium-sized	TRBV27	TRBJ2-2	16	ASSLRTGGASITGELF
NA	TRBV4-2	TRBJ2-3	13	ASSQVQGGTDTQY
NA	TRBV5-4	TRBJ2-2	11	ASSLLNTGELF
NA	TRBV19	TRBJ1-4	13	ASSQTQGSNEKLF
NA	TRBV19	TRBJ2-7	18	ASSISRGCDHTLSSYEQY
once	TRBV21-1	TRBJ2-2	15	ASSKHRLAGDGGELF
NA	TRBV28	TRBJ1-3	14	ASSVVLGRAGNTIY
NA	TRBV15	TRBJ1-5	16	ATSREGRGPYGNQPQH
NA	TRBV4-1	TRBJ2-5	16	ASSQEERGKRGQETQY
NA	TRBV5-5	TRBJ2-7	13	ASSLDSLSSYEQY
NA	TRBV15	TRBJ2-3	13	ARTDRLNTSDTQY
NA	TRBV11-2	TRBJ1-4	12	ASSPDRGHEKLF
NA	TRBV4-1	TRBJ1-1	13	ASSQDNGLNTEAF
NA	TRBV15	TRBJ1-5	14	ATSGDKGEGNQPQH
NA	TRBV6-1	TRBJ2-1	12	ASVLAGASNEQF
NA	TRBV28	TRBJ1-3	12	ASSQGRAGNTIY
NA	TRBV12-5	TRBJ1-1	13	ASGPGTGANTEAF
NA	TRBV28	TRBJ2-5	12	ASSSPTTGETQY
once	TRBV6-1	TRBJ2-3	13	ASSAASGGGDTQY
NA	TRBV5-8	TRBJ2-2	12	ASSWPRGTGELF
NA	TRBV10-2	TRBJ2-1	10	ASREPGIEQF
NA	TRBV4-2	TRBJ2-7	15	ASSQEGATSGLYEQY
NA	TRBV7-6	TRBJ2-7	12	ASSLVSGSYEQY
few	TRBV2	TRBJ2-5	11	ASRATGTETQY
NA	TRBV28	TRBJ2-3	17	ASSFRDSVGFGGTDTQY
NA	TRBV6-4	TRBJ2-2	15	ASSPDRGYLNTGELF